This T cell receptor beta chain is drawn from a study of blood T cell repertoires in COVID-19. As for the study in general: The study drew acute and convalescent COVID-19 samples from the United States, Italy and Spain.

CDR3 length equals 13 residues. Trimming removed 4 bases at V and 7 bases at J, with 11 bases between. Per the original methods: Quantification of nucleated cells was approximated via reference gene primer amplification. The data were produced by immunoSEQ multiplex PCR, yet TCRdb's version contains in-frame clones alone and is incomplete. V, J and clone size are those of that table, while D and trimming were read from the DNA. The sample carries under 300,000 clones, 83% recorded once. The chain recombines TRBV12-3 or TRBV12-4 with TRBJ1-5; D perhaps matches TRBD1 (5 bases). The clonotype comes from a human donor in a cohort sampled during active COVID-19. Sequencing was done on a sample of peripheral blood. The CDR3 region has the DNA TGTGCCAGCAGTTCGGGGGACGGGCAGCCCCAGCATTTT. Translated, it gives CASSSGDGQPQHF.